This record looks at one T cell receptor beta chain sequence and its context. V was pared by 3 bases and J by 9 bases, with 15 bases between. There are 15 residues in the CDR3. Germline V gives CDR1 MNHEY, CDR2 SMNVEV (reference sequence). This entry is derived from a study of blood T cell repertoires in COVID-19. The wider study: Donors in the United States, Italy and Spain gave samples during acute or convalescent COVID-19. Sources were T cells, B-cell-depleted T cells, or PBMCs; the material itself was cDNA or gDNA.

In the authors' workflow: Reference gene primer amplification gave estimated nucleated cell counts. Some clones are missing from TCRdb's copy, which holds only in-frame ones; the method was immunoSEQ multiplex PCR. That table gives V, J and clone size, and the DNA gave D and trimming. The sample lists 90,000 or so clones, about 89% seen once, with 1.8% in the top ten. The chain employs TRBV27 and TRBJ1-6; tentatively, D is TRBD1 (6 bases). This clonotype was sampled from a human donor with active COVID-19. The donor label of this sample is uncertain. Material for sequencing was peripheral blood. The CDR3 loop reads CASSFGIRGLSPLHF. The CDR3 coding sequence is TGTGCCAGCAGTTTCGGTATCAGGGGCCTTTCACCCCTCCACTTT.